The 5 T cell receptor beta chains below were found in one sample sequenced in a study of tissue T cells after allogeneic stem cell transplantation. Assay: immunoSEQ multiplex PCR; the TCRdb copy retains only in-frame clones and omits some. The sample contains around 50,000 clones, over 70% of which appear only once. Sequenced material: sorted cells pooled from one or two spleens. The receptors shown here come from a pool of C57BL/6 mice in good health.

This clone occurred a few times. The genes and germline here are from mouse. Read coverage stops 1 residue before the CDR3 terminus; the germline J gene supplies the remainder. The chain has TRBV5 and TRBJ2-7; 10 bases line up with TRBD2. The V and J ends lost 4 bases and 4 bases, in that order; junction bases with no gene match: 4. Germline V gives CDR1 LGHNA, CDR2 YNLKQL (reference sequence). The CDR3 totals 14 residues. CDR3 protein: CASSPPGLGYEQYF. The covered CDR3 bases are TGTGCCAGCAGCCCTCCGGGACTGGGGTATGAACAGTAC.

About this clone: Any gene name here is a mouse gene name. The CDR3 end lies 1 residue beyond the end of the read and is filled in from the germline J gene. This chain joins TRBV20 and TRBJ2-3; TRBD1 matches at 7 bases. The CDR3 sequence is 12 residues long. CDR1 and CDR2 (germline): GFQATS, STVNSAI. Trimming cost V 6 bases and J 0 bases; bases outside gene matches: 0. CDR3 protein: CGAGQSAETLYF. CDR3 DNA (partial): TGTGGTGCGGGACAGAGTGCAGAAACGCTGTAT.

Remarks on this clone: Genes and germline are mouse. The read finishes 1 residue shy of the CDR3 end, and the germline J gene is used to complete it. The chain joins TRBV19 to TRBJ2-5; D is possibly TRBD1 (6 bases). The germline V gene encodes CDR1 FNHDT and CDR2 SITEND (reference sequence). V lost 4 bases, J lost 2 bases, and 8 bases lay in between. CDR3 length equals 13 residues. CDR3 bases read: TGTGCCAGCAGTCGGGACATCCAAGACACCCAGTAC. Its translation: CASSRDIQDTQY. The whole CDR3 reads CASSRDIQDTQYF.

In this sample, this clone turned up once. Gene names follow the mouse nomenclature. The CDR3: CTLDRDGGQLYF. Partial CDR3 DNA: TGCACCCTCGACAGGGATGGCGGGCAGCTCTAC. The rearrangement joins TRBV1 to TRBJ2-2, with TRBD1 identical over 7 bases. The read halts 1 residue ahead of the CDR3 end, with the missing end drawn from the germline J gene. CDR1 is NSQYPW and CDR2 is LRSPGD in the germline V gene (reference sequence). The CDR3 runs to 12 residues. V was pared by 11 bases and J by 7 bases, with 7 bases of the junction left unmatched.

Remarks on this clone: These gene names are mouse names. The sequence runs out 1 residue before the end of the CDR3; the remainder is reconstructed from the germline J gene. The chain couples TRBV31 to TRBJ1-5; 11 bases line up with TRBD1. Germline CDR1 reads GKSSPN; CDR2 reads SITVG. V was clipped by 0 bases and J by 9 bases; unmatched bases: 1. The CDR3 covers 13 residues. The chain's CDR3 is CAWSLGTGGAPLF. The part of the CDR3 DNA that was read is TGTGCCTGGAGTCTAGGGACAGGGGGGGCTCCGCTT.